Sequencing of this TCR beta chain was carried out in a study of shared clonotypes between healthy human individuals. The table came from immunoSEQ multiplex PCR; TCRdb's copy has only in-frame clones and leaves some out. The sample has some 2.3 million clones, 90% to 95% seen once. The CDR3 has 14 amino acids. CDR1 and CDR2 from the germline V gene are SGHNT and YYREEE (reference sequence). Trimming at V came to 0 bases and at J to 5 bases, leaving 3 bases not matched to a gene. Broader study findings: The study found lower generation probabilities in non-shared clonotypes than in those shared by all four donors.

As regards this clone: What it recognizes is unknown.

This chain uses TRBV5-4 with TRBJ2-5; 8 bases agree with TRBD1. The source of this sequence is a man aged 18 to 30 in good health. Some clones in this sample may be carry-over from other donors' samples. Sequences were obtained from naive CD4+ T cells from PBMCs. Subset noted: CD45RA+ positively selected. For the CDR3, the DNA is TGTGCCAGCAGCTTGGGGACAGGGACGGAGACCCAGTACTTC. It encodes CASSLGTGTETQYF.